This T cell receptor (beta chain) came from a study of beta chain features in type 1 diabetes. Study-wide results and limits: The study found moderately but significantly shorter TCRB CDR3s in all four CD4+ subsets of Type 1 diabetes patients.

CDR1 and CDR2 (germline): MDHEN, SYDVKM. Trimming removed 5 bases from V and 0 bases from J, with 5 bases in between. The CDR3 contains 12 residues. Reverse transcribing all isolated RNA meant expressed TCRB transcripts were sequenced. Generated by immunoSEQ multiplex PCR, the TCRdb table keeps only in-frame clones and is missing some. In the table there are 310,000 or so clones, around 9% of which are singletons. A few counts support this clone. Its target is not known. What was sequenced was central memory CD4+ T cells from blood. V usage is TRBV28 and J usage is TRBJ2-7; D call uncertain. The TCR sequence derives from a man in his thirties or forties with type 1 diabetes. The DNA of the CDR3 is TGTGCCAGCAGTCTGTTCTCCTACGAGCAGTACTTC. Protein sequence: CASSLFSYEQYF.